The present entry profiles one TCR beta chain with its context. Its antigen remains unidentified. Primers: 60 Vbeta forward and 13 Jbeta reverse. Profiling relied on immunoSEQ multiplex PCR, and the TCRdb table lists in-frame clones only, not all of them. The sample holds about 92,000 clones, 84% seen once. This sample was taken from a study of cytomegalovirus exposure and HLA in healthy donors. Study conclusions and caveats: Reports state that TCR beta sequences accurately predicted most subjects' HLA-A and HLA-B alleles.

Input material: PBMCs. This sequence was found in a woman between 18 and 29 years old in good health and CMV-seropositive.

The CDR3 region has the DNA TGTGCCAGCAGTTACCATGGGAGCTCCTACGAGCAGTACTTC. Translation: CASSYHGSSYEQYF. The gene calls are TRBV6-5 and TRBJ2-7, with a possible D match to TRBD2 (5 bases). The CDR3 consists of 14 residues. CDR1 MNHEY and CDR2 SVGAGI come from the germline V gene. Deletions cut 2 bases from V and 0 bases from J, with 8 bases between.